These 20 T cell receptor beta chains originate from one sample sequenced in a study of CD8 T cells in Susac syndrome. Reverse transcription of about 0.5 to 1 ug RNA used random hexamers. TCRdb re-called the immunoSEQ multiplex PCR reads through MiXCR, storing one row per CDR3 protein. The sample has tens of thousands of distinct CDR3 sequences, approximately 93% seen once; the top ten hold less than 0.3%. The sample comprised CD8+ T cells from PBMCs. These receptors were obtained from a human donor in good health.

This clonotype has only one observation. The V gene is TRBV6-2 or TRBV6-3, the J gene TRBJ2-5; tentatively, D is TRBD1 or TRBD2 (5 bases each). With 0 bases removed from V and 2 bases from J, the gap between germline ends came to 13 bases. The CDR3 extends over 16 amino acids. CDR1 and CDR2 from the germline V gene are MNHEY and SVGEGT. Written as DNA, the CDR3 is TGTGCCAGCAGTTACTCATCCGGGACGGAGCAAGAGACCCAGTACTTC. Translated, it gives CASSYSSGTEQETQYF.

This clonotype came up once. This chain joins TRBV12-3 or TRBV12-4 and TRBJ2-5, with unresolved D. Trimming stripped 6 bases from V and 5 bases from J, with 10 bases between. This CDR3 region has 12 residues. The CDR3 spells CASSSESETQYF. In DNA form, the CDR3 reads TGTGCCAGCAGCTCGGAAAGCGAGACCCAGTACTTC.

The chain joins TRBV6-2 or TRBV6-3 to TRBJ2-3; D is ambiguous. Germline values: CDR1 MNHEY, CDR2 SVGEGT. Trimming pared 2 bases from V and 0 bases from J, leaving 3 bases between. This CDR3 comprises 13 residues. Written as DNA, the CDR3 is TGTGCCAGCAGTTACAGTAGCACAGATACGCAGTATTTT. Translation: CASSYSSTDTQYF.

The gene calls are TRBV20-1 and TRBJ2-7, with D possibly being TRBD1 (5 bases). The germline V gene has CDR1 DFQATT and CDR2 SNEGSKA (reference sequence). The germline V and J ends were trimmed by 0 bases and 2 bases, with 11 bases remaining between them. The CDR3 sequence is 14 residues long. CDR3 amino acids: CSARDHDSTYEQYF. DNA of the CDR3: TGCAGTGCTAGAGATCACGACAGTACCTACGAGCAGTACTTC.

The chain employs TRBV20-1 and TRBJ2-7; TRBD2 matches 9 bases. With 6 bases clipped from V and 7 bases from J, the junction kept 13 bases outside the gene matches. This CDR3 comprises 14 residues. CDR1 DFQATT and CDR2 SNEGSKA come from the germline V gene (reference sequence). The CDR3 nucleotides are TGCAGTGCCACAGCGGGGGGCGCGGGGGAAGAGCAGTACTTC. Translating gives CSATAGGAGEEQYF.

The chain has TRBV27 and TRBJ1-1; the D is unclear. V gave up 6 bases and J gave up 0 bases, with 8 bases separating them. CDR1 MNHEY and CDR2 SMNVEV come from the germline V gene (reference sequence). The CDR3 sequence is 13 residues long. The CDR3 reads CASSLTVNTEAFF. Here the CDR3 DNA reads TGTGCCAGCAGCTTAACAGTGAACACTGAAGCTTTCTTT.

The rearrangement joins TRBV2 to TRBJ1-2, with no clear D. CDR1 is SNHLY and CDR2 is FYNNEI in the germline V gene. The CDR3 loop spans 13 amino acids. Trimming removed 6 bases from V and 4 bases from J, with 12 bases in between. In DNA form, the CDR3 reads TGTGCCAGCAGGGCAGCCGAGCCCTATGGCTACACCTTC. Its protein is CASRAAEPYGYTF.

The V and J genes are TRBV21-1 and TRBJ1-1; the D call of TRBD1 is as the table states it, not checked on the DNA. TRBV21-1 is reported as a pseudogene. CDR3 length: 14 residues. DNA of the CDR3: TGTGCCACCAACAAGACAGGGTTTAACACTGAAGCTTTCTTT. Translating gives CATNKTGFNTEAFF.

The rearrangement joins TRBV7-2 to TRBJ2-2; 11 nucleotides agree with TRBD1. With V trimmed by 6 bases and J by 6 bases, 15 bases remained unmatched. This CDR3 has 18 amino acids. The germline CDR1 and CDR2 sequences are SGHTA and FQGNSA. CDR3 DNA sequence: TGTGCCAGCAGATCCGGGACAGGGGGAAGGGTGTTCGCCGGGGAGCTGTTTTTT. Translated: CASRSGTGGRVFAGELFF.

The chain employs TRBV5-1 and TRBJ2-5; 7 bases line up with TRBD1. The trim removed 4 bases at V and 5 bases at J, leaving 11 bases unmatched. Germline assignment: CDR1 SGHRS and CDR2 YFSETQ. The CDR3 is 15 amino acids. The CDR3 nucleotides read TGCGCCAGCAGCCCCGGACAGGTTGTGAGGGAGACCCAGTACTTC. Protein product: CASSPGQVVRETQYF.

The chain uses TRBV27 and TRBJ2-3; D ambiguous. Germline CDR1 MNHEY, CDR2 SMNVEV (reference sequence). V was shortened by 5 bases and J by 2 bases, with 8 bases between the two germline ends. There are 13 residues in the CDR3. CDR3 nucleotide sequence: TGTGCCAGCAGTCCCCGTTTCACAGATACGCAGTATTTT. Its protein is CASSPRFTDTQYF.

The J gene is TRBJ2-1, the V gene TRBV7-8, with 7 nucleotides matching TRBD1. The V segment lost 1 base and the J segment 7 bases; nucleotides outside the gene matches: 1. Germline V CDR1 and CDR2: SGHVS, FQNEAQ. The CDR3 runs to 13 residues. CDR3 coding DNA: TGTGCCAGCAGCTTAGACAGGGGAAATGAGCAGTTCTTC. Protein product: CASSLDRGNEQFF.

The chain recombines TRBV12-5 with TRBJ1-5, with 8 bases lining up with TRBD1. V dropped 7 bases and J dropped 6; count of bases not matched to a gene: 5. The CDR3 is made up of 13 amino acids. CDR1 and CDR2 from the germline V gene are LGHNT and FRNRAP. The CDR3 is CASARTGLQPQHF. CDR3 coding DNA: TGTGCTAGTGCCCGGACAGGGCTTCAGCCCCAGCATTTT.

The chain uses TRBV4-1 and TRBJ2-1, with a possible D match to TRBD2 (6 bases). The CDR3 is 17 amino acids. Trimming left V 4 bases short and J 0 bases short, with 16 bases between. The germline V gene has CDR1 MGHRA and CDR2 YSYEKL. The CDR3 DNA is TGCGCCAGCAGCCCGGAGGGGCGGGGCAGCTCCTACAATGAGCAGTTCTTC. Its protein product is CASSPEGRGSSYNEQFF.

The V call is TRBV20-1, the J call TRBJ2-3; 9 positions agree with TRBD2. The germline CDR1 and CDR2 sequences are DFQATT and SNEGSKA (reference sequence). There are 18 residues in the CDR3. The V gene end was trimmed by 3 bases and the J gene end by 1 base; junction bases not matched to a gene: 14. The CDR3 sequence is CSARGASGATRRTDTQYF. CDR3 DNA: TGCAGTGCTAGGGGGGCTAGCGGGGCGACTCGTCGCACAGATACGCAGTATTTT.

The V gene is TRBV25-1, the J gene TRBJ2-3; 7 positions match TRBD2. The germline V gene encodes CDR1 MGHDK and CDR2 SYGVNS. This CDR3 contains 18 residues. V was clipped by 1 base and J by 0 bases; unmatched bases: 10. This CDR3 is CASSESAGKEPSTDTQYF. CDR3 nucleotide sequence: TGTGCCAGCAGTGAATCAGCGGGGAAGGAGCCTAGCACAGATACGCAGTATTTT. Combining the CDR3 with reference TRBV25-1 and TRBJ2-3 gives the whole variable domain EADIYQTPRYLVIGTGKKITLECSQTMGHDKMYWYQQDPGMELHLIHYSYGVNSTEKGDLSSESTVSRIRTEHFPLTLESARPSHTSQYLCASSESAGKEPSTDTQYFGPGTRLTVL.

V gene TRBV29-1 combines with J gene TRBJ2-7; TRBD2 matches 10 bases. Per germline, CDR1 SQVTM and CDR2 ANQGSEA. Trimming removed 6 bases from V and 3 bases from J; junction bases left unmatched: 5. The CDR3 is 13 residues long. CDR3 loop: CSVRLAGGYEQYF. The CDR3 DNA reads TGCAGCGTCCGACTAGCGGGTGGCTACGAGCAGTACTTC.

This clonotype was seen just once. The chain recombines TRBV4-3 with TRBJ2-2; D gene ambiguous. The ends were cut back, 4 bases at V and 0 bases at J, with 12 bases in the middle. Looked up from germline, CDR1 is LGHNA and CDR2 is YSLEER. The CDR3 runs to 16 residues. The CDR3 loop is CASSPQSIPNTGELFF. CDR3 DNA: TGCGCCAGCAGCCCCCAGTCGATACCGAACACCGGGGAGCTGTTTTTT.

The rearrangement joins TRBV5-4 to TRBJ1-2; D gene ambiguous. CDR1 SGHNT and CDR2 YYREEE come from the germline V gene (reference sequence). The CDR3 runs to 15 residues. The ends were cut back, 4 bases at V and 8 bases at J, with 21 bases in the middle. DNA for the CDR3: TGTGCCAGCAGCCCGGGAACTTCCCCCTCAGAAGGCTACACCTTC. Protein product: CASSPGTSPSEGYTF.

This clonotype was recorded only once. The chain employs TRBV7-8 and TRBJ2-1; the match to TRBD2 covers 12 bases. The CDR3 is 17 residues long. J lost 9 bases, V lost 4 bases, and 13 bases had no gene match. In germline, CDR1 is SGHVS, CDR2 FQNEAQ. The CDR3 here is CASSSPGLAGRVGEQFF. CDR3 DNA sequence: TGTGCCAGCAGCTCCCCCGGACTAGCGGGAAGGGTGGGTGAGCAGTTCTTC.